This section outlines one TCR beta chain sequence together with its context. As yet, its antigen is unknown. This specimen belongs to a study of T cell responses to AZD1222 COVID-19 vaccine. As for the study in general: Second-dose intervals near 4 or 12 weeks were combined.

The germline V gene has CDR1 SGDLS and CDR2 YYNGEE. The CDR3 has 14 residues. Trimming took off 0 bases at V and 8 bases at J, with 9 bases between the two ends. Findings and limits, study-wide: Donors were chiefly white British, with a greater number of females, and clonal diversity was perhaps underestimated. Spike-specific TCR breadth and depth grew following two AZD1222 doses. Repertoires were obtained only post-peak T cell response.

Assay used: immunoSEQ multiplex PCR; TCRdb lists only in-frame clones, some missing. The data show approximately 110,000 clones, with about 91% seen just once and 4% to 5.5% held by the top ten. The receptor was derived from an adult in good health. This specimen consisted of peripheral blood, obtained on day 0 of AZD1222 vaccination. This chain links TRBV9 with TRBJ1-6; D not resolved. The CDR3 DNA reads as TGTGCCAGCAGCGTAGATGACCACGATTCACCCCTCCACTTT. Its protein is CASSVDDHDSPLHF.